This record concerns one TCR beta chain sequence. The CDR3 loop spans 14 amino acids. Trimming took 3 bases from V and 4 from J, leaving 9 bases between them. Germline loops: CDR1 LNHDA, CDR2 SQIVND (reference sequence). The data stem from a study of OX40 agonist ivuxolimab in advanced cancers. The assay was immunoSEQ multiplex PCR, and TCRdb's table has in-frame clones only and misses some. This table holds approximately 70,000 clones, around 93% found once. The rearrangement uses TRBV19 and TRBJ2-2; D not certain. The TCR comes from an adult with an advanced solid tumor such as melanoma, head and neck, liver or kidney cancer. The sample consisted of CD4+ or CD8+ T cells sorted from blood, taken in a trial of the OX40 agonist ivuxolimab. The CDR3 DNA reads TGTGCCAGTAGTATTCCTTTCCTCACCGGGGAGCTGTTTTTT. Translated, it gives CASSIPFLTGELFF.